This T cell receptor beta chain was profiled in a study of blood T cell repertoires in COVID-19. About the research overall: Researchers got acute and convalescent COVID-19 samples from the United States, Italy and Spain. PBMCs, B-cell-depleted T cells, or T cells provided the cDNA or gDNA that made up the material.

Original analysis: Researchers report that nucleated cell counts were estimated from reference gene primer amplification. Assay used: immunoSEQ multiplex PCR; TCRdb lists only in-frame clones, some missing. D and trimming come from the DNA, and the V and J calls and clone size come from that table. The table has about 260,000 clones, 88% seen once. Looked up from germline, CDR1 is MGHDK and CDR2 is SYGVNS. V lost 0 bases to trimming and J lost 6 bases, with 17 bases between them. This CDR3 comprises 16 residues. The receptor was derived from a woman between 50 and 59 years old who had recovered from COVID-19. The rearrangement uses TRBV25-1 and TRBJ1-2, with TRBD1 as a possible D gene (6 bases). Sequenced input: PBMCs or T cells enriched from blood (not recorded which). CDR3 loop: CASSEYIVGGYNGYTF. CDR3 in DNA: TGTGCCAGCAGTGAATATATAGTAGGGGGTTATAATGGCTACACCTTC.